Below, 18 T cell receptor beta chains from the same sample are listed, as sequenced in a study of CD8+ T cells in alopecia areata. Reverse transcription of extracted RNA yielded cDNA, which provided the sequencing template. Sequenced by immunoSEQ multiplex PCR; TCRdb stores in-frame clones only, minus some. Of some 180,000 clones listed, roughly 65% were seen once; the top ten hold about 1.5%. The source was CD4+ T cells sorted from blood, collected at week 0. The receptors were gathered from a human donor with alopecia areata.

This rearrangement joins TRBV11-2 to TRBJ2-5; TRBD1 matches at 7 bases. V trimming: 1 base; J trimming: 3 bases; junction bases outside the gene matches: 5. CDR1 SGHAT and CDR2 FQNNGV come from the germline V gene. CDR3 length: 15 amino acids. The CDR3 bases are TGTGCCAGCAGCTTAGGGTCCAGGGGGAAAGAGACCCAGTACTTC. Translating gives CASSLGSRGKETQYF.

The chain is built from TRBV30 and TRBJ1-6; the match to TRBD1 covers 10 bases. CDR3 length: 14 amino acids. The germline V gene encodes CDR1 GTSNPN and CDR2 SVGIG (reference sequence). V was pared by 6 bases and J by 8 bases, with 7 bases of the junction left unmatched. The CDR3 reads CACLPGQGYSPLHF. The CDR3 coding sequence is TGTGCCTGTCTTCCGGGACAGGGGTATTCACCCCTCCACTTT.

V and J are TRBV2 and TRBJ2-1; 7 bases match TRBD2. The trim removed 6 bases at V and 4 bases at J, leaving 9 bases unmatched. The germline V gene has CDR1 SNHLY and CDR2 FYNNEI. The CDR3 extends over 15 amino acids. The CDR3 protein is CASRGGGRMYNEQFF. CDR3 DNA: TGTGCCAGCAGGGGCGGGGGACGGATGTACAATGAGCAGTTCTTC.

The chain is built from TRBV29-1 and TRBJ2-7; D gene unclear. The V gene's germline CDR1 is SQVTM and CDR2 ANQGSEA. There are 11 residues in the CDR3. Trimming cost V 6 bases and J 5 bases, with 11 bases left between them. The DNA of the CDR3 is TGCAGCGTGGCATGGAGAGACGAGCAGTACTTC. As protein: CSVAWRDEQYF.

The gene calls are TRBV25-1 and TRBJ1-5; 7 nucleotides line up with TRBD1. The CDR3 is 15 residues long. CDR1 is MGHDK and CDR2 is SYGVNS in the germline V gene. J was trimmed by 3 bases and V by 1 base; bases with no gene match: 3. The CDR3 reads CASSESGQPNQPQHF. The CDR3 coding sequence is TGTGCCAGCAGTGAATCGGGACAGCCCAATCAGCCCCAGCATTTT.

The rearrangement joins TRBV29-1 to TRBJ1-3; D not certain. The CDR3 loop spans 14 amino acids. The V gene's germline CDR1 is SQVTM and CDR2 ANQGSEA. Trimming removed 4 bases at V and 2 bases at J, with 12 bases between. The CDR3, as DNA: TGCAGCGTTGTGAGCCGTGGTCCTGGAAACACCATATATTTT. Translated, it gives CSVVSRGPGNTIYF.

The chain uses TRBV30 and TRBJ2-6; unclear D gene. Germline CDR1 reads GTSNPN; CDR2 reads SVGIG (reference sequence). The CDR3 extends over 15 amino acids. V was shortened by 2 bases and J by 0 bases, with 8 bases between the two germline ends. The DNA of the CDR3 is TGTGCCTGGAGTACGGGCGGCTCTGGGGCCAACGTCCTGACTTTC. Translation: CAWSTGGSGANVLTF.

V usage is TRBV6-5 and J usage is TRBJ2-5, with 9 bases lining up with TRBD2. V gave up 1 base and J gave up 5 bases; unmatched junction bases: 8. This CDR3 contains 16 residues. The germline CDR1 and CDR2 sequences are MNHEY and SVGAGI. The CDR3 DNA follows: TGTGCCAGCAGTTACTTACAAGCGGGGGGTATGGAGACCCAGTACTTC. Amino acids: CASSYLQAGGMETQYF.

CDR3 sequence reads: CASSIATGMVETQYF. The CDR3 DNA is TGTGCCAGCAGCATCGCGACAGGGATGGTCGAGACCCAGTACTTC. J is TRBJ2-5 and V is TRBV9; TRBD1 agrees at 7 bases. Germline loops: CDR1 SGDLS, CDR2 YYNGEE. The CDR3 sequence is 15 residues long. V lost 4 bases to trimming and J lost 5 bases; unmatched junction nucleotides: 11.

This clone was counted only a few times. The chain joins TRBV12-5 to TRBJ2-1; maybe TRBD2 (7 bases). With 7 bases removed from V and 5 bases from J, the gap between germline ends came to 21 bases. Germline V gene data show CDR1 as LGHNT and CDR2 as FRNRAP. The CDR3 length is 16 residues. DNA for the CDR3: TGTGCTAGTGCCGCACCCCTGGGCGGGGGCAACAATGAGCAGTTCTTC. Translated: CASAAPLGGGNNEQFF.

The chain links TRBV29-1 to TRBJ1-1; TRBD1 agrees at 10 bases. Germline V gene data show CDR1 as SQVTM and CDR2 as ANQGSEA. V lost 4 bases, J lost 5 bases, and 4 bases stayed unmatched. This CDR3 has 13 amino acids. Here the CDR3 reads CSVGQGAMTEAFF. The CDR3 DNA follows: TGCAGCGTTGGACAGGGGGCGATGACTGAAGCTTTCTTT. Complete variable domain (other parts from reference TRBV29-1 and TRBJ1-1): SAVISQKPSRDICQRGTSLTIQCQVDSQVTMMFWYRQQPGQSLTLIATANQGSEATYESGFVIDKFPISRPNLTFSTLTVSNMSPEDSSIYLCSVGQGAMTEAFFGQGTRLTVV.

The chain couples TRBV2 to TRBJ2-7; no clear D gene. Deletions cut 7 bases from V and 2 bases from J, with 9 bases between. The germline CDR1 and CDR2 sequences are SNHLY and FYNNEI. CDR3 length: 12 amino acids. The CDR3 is CASMGGTYEQYF. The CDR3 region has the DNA TGTGCCAGCATGGGCGGAACCTACGAGCAGTACTTC.

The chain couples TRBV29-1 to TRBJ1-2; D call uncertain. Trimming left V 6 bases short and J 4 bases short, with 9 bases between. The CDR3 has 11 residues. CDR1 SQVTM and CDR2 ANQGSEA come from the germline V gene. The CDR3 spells CSVIGTYGYTF. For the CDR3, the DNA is TGCAGCGTGATAGGAACCTATGGCTACACCTTC.

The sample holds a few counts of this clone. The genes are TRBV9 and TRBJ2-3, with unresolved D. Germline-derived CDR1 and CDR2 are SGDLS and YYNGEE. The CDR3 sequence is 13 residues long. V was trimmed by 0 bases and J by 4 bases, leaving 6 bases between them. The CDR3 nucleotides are TGTGCCAGCAGCGTAGGGACCCCAGATACGCAGTATTTT. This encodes CASSVGTPDTQYF.

CDR3 protein: CASRGEAKGPYNEQFF. The CDR3, as DNA: TGTGCCAGCAGAGGGGAGGCTAAGGGGCCTTACAATGAGCAGTTCTTC. The rearrangement links TRBV25-1 to TRBJ2-1, with D perhaps matching TRBD2 (6 bases). Germline-derived CDR1 and CDR2 are MGHDK and SYGVNS. The CDR3 is 16 residues long. Trimming shortened V by 6 bases and J by 4 bases, and 19 bases separated the two germline ends.

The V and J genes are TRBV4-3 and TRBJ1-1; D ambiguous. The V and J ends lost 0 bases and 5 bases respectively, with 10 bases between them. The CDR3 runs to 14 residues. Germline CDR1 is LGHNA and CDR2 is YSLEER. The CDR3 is CASSQDRMRTEAFF. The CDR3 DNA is TGCGCCAGCAGCCAAGATCGGATGAGAACTGAAGCTTTCTTT.

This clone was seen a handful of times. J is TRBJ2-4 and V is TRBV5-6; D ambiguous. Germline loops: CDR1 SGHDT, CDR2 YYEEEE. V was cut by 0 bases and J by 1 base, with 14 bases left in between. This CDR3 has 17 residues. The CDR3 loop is CASSLAYGDRAKNIQYF. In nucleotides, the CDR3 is TGTGCCAGCAGCTTGGCCTATGGCGATAGGGCCAAAAACATTCAGTACTTC.

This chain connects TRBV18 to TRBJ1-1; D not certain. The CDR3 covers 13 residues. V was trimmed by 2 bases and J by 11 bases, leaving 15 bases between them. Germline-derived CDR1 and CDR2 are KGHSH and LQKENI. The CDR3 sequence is CASSPVSWAGAFF. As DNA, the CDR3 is TGTGCCAGCTCACCAGTGTCGTGGGCGGGGGCTTTCTTT.